This T cell receptor beta chain was sequenced for a study of CD8 T cells in Susac syndrome. Random hexamers served to reverse transcribe roughly 0.5 to 1 ug RNA. Multiplex immunoSEQ PCR targeted 54 Vbeta and 13 Jbeta TCR beta segments. TCRdb itself ran the immunoSEQ multiplex PCR reads through MiXCR, one entry per CDR3 protein. Of 150,000 or so distinct CDR3 sequences in the sample, around 95% were seen once. There are 13 residues in the CDR3. V lost 3 bases to trimming and J lost 5 bases, with 11 bases between them. Germline values: CDR1 GTSNPN, CDR2 SVGIG (reference sequence). The chain carries TRBV30 and TRBJ1-5; D is possibly TRBD1 (6 bases). Sequencing was carried out using CD8+ T cells from PBMCs. This sequence was found in a human donor with multiple sclerosis. The CDR3 spells CAWRTGEDQPQHF. The CDR3 nucleotides read TGTGCCTGGAGGACAGGAGAGGATCAGCCCCAGCATTTT.